The 19 T cell receptor beta chains listed next were all sequenced from one sample in a study of glioma-infiltrating T cells after dendritic cell vaccination. Clones were read by immunoSEQ multiplex PCR, and TCRdb kept only the in-frame ones, dropping some. The sample shows about 100,000 clones, about four fifths of them seen only once. The sequenced sample was blood, obtained before dendritic cell vaccination. These receptor sequences come from a human donor with glioblastoma.

The J gene is TRBJ2-3, the V gene TRBV5-1; the D gene is possibly TRBD1 (5 bases). V was shortened by 0 bases and J by 0 bases, with 11 bases between the two germline ends. This CDR3 comprises 16 residues. Germline values: CDR1 SGHRS, CDR2 YFSETQ. The CDR3 loop is CASSLATDPSTDTQYF. The CDR3, as DNA: TGCGCCAGCAGCTTGGCGACAGACCCTAGCACAGATACGCAGTATTTT.

The CDR3 DNA reads as TGTGCCAGCAGCGAAAACACAGGATCCTACGAGCAGTACTTC. Its protein is CASSENTGSYEQYF. The chain combines TRBV2 with TRBJ2-7, with a weak D call TRBD1 (5 bases). Per germline, CDR1 SNHLY and CDR2 FYNNEI. Trimming took 6 bases from V and 1 from J, leaving 13 bases between them. The CDR3 sequence is 14 residues long.

This rearrangement joins TRBV6-5 to TRBJ2-7; TRBD1 matches 7 bases. V shed 0 bases, J shed 4 bases, and the junction held 6 bases outside the gene matches. CDR3 size: 15 residues. Looked up from germline, CDR1 is MNHEY and CDR2 is SVGAGI. CDR3 amino acids: CASSYSYGTVYEQYF. The CDR3 region has the DNA TGTGCCAGCAGTTACTCCTATGGGACAGTTTACGAGCAGTACTTC.

This clone was observed a few times. This chain links TRBV19 with TRBJ1-5; D might be TRBD1 (6 bases). CDR1 and CDR2 from the germline V gene are LNHDA and SQIVND (reference sequence). The germline V and J ends were trimmed by 4 bases and 5 bases, with 12 bases remaining between them. This CDR3 region has 14 residues. In DNA form, the CDR3 reads TGTGCCAGTAGTACCCCACAGGGCTATCAGCCCCAGCATTTT. Amino acid sequence: CASSTPQGYQPQHF.

This clone was counted once. The chain combines TRBV21-1 with TRBJ2-3; TRBD2 is the table's D call, not checked against the DNA. TRBV21-1 is a pseudogene locus. This CDR3 contains 16 residues. Written as DNA, the CDR3 is TGTGCCAGCAGCAAACTCCTAGCGGAATACACAGATACGCAGTATTTT. The encoded protein is CASSKLLAEYTDTQYF.

This clone was observed a few times. The chain couples TRBV5-1 to TRBJ2-1, with D perhaps TRBD1 (5 bases). Per the germline V gene, CDR1 is SGHRS and CDR2 is YFSETQ. The V end was cut by 4 bases, the J end by 4 bases, with 12 bases between. CDR3 length: 14 residues. CDR3 coding DNA: TGCGCCAGCAGCCTCCGACAGAATTACAATGAGCAGTTCTTC. The encoded protein is CASSLRQNYNEQFF. Full variable domain (rest looked up from reference TRBV5-1 and TRBJ2-1): KAGVTQTPRYLIKTRGQQVTLSCSPISGHRSVSWYQQTPGQGLQFLFEYFSETQRNKGNFPGRFSGRQFSNSRSEMNVSTLELGDSALYLCASSLRQNYNEQFFGPGTRLTVL.

The chain couples TRBV28 to TRBJ1-2; 7 bases are shared with TRBD1. Trimming removed 2 bases from V and 4 bases from J; junction bases left unmatched: 10. The germline V gene has CDR1 MDHEN and CDR2 SYDVKM. The CDR3 consists of 16 residues. The CDR3 reads CASSLGNTGVSYGYTF. Written as DNA, the CDR3 is TGTGCCAGCAGTTTAGGGAATACAGGGGTCTCCTATGGCTACACCTTC.

This clone has just one count. The chain joins TRBV5-1 to TRBJ2-5; 11 bases are shared with TRBD2. CDR1 is SGHRS and CDR2 is YFSETQ in the germline V gene. V gave up 5 bases and J gave up 7 bases; unmatched junction bases: 7. The CDR3 length is 14 residues. The CDR3 loop reads CASRGTSGVLTQYF. Here the CDR3 DNA reads TGCGCCAGCAGGGGGACTAGCGGCGTCCTGACCCAGTACTTC.

The J gene is TRBJ2-3, the V gene TRBV7-2, with D perhaps TRBD1 (6 bases). The V end lost 2 bases, the J end lost 2 bases, and 14 bases lay between the germline ends. The CDR3 spans 16 residues. Germline-derived CDR1 and CDR2 are SGHTA and FQGNSA. The CDR3 here is CASSLKLDSPTDTQYF. The CDR3 bases are TGTGCCAGCAGCTTAAAACTGGACAGTCCCACAGATACGCAGTATTTT.

The chain is built from TRBV5-6 and TRBJ2-2; 11 bases agree with TRBD1. CDR1 is SGHDT and CDR2 is YYEEEE in the germline V gene. CDR3 length equals 16 residues. Losses at the gene ends were 5 bases for V and 5 bases for J; bases not matched to a gene: 8. The CDR3 coding sequence is TGTGCCAGCAGGGAGGAGGGGACAGGGGGTACCGGGGAGCTGTTTTTT. Amino acids: CASREEGTGGTGELFF.

This clone was counted once. V and J are TRBV29-1 and TRBJ2-7; TRBD1 is a possible D gene (5 bases). The CDR3 has 12 amino acids. The V end lost 3 bases, the J end lost 1 base, and 7 bases lay between the germline ends. Germline V gene lookup returns CDR1 SQVTM and CDR2 ANQGSEA. CDR3 in DNA: TGCAGCGTTGAGACAGTTTCCTACGAGCAGTACTTC. Encoded protein: CSVETVSYEQYF.

J is TRBJ1-1 and V is TRBV10-2; a weak D match, TRBD1 (6 bases). The germline gives CDR1 WSHSY, CDR2 SAAADI. This CDR3 region has 11 residues. V was trimmed by 7 bases and J by 6 bases, leaving 9 bases between them. In nucleotides, the CDR3 is TGCGCCAGCACCCGACAGGCTGAAGCTTTCTTT. Its protein is CASTRQAEAFF.

This clone was recorded only once. The gene calls are TRBV27 and TRBJ1-5; weak D call: TRBD1 (6 bases). This CDR3 is built from 15 residues. CDR1 and CDR2 (germline): MNHEY, SMNVEV (reference sequence). V lost 5 bases, J lost 0 bases, and 11 bases lay in between. The chain's CDR3 is CASSAQGVSNQPQHF. The CDR3 nucleotides read TGTGCCAGCAGTGCACAGGGAGTTAGCAATCAGCCCCAGCATTTT.

The chain joins TRBV19 to TRBJ2-7; 10 positions agree with TRBD2. V shed 3 bases, J shed 6 bases, and the junction held 8 bases outside the gene matches. This CDR3 is 15 amino acids long. The V gene's germline CDR1 is LNHDA and CDR2 SQIVND (reference sequence). The CDR3, as DNA: TGTGCCAGTAGTATGTCGTCTAGCGGGAGCCTCGAGCAGTACTTC. Its protein product is CASSMSSSGSLEQYF.

The J gene is TRBJ1-5, the V gene TRBV28; 9 nucleotides match TRBD1. The CDR3 is 14 residues long. V gave up 5 bases and J gave up 7 bases; unmatched junction bases: 6. In germline, CDR1 is MDHEN, CDR2 SYDVKM. CDR3 sequence reads: CASSHTGGVQPQHF. DNA of the CDR3: TGTGCCAGCAGTCACACAGGGGGCGTCCAGCCCCAGCATTTT. Full variable domain (rest looked up from reference TRBV28 and TRBJ1-5): DVKVTQSSRYLVKRTGEKVFLECVQDMDHENMFWYRQDPGLGLRLIYFSYDVKMKEKGDIPEGYSVSREKKERFSLILESASTNQTSMYLCASSHTGGVQPQHFGDGTRLSIL.

The chain combines TRBV27 with TRBJ2-1, with 10 nucleotides matching TRBD2. This CDR3 has 17 residues. Germline V gene sequence: CDR1 MNHEY, CDR2 SMNVEV (reference sequence). V shed 6 bases and J 2 bases; nucleotides not matched to a gene: 10. CDR3 amino acids: CASRQAGGPPPYNEQFF. As DNA, the CDR3 is TGTGCCAGCAGACAAGCGGGAGGGCCTCCCCCCTACAATGAGCAGTTCTTC.

The gene calls are TRBV10-3 and TRBJ1-6, with unresolved D. The CDR3 sequence is 15 residues long. CDR1 ENHRY and CDR2 SYGVKD come from the germline V gene. The V gene lost 0 bases and the J gene lost 6 bases, with 9 bases spanning the gap. For the CDR3, the DNA is TGTGCCATCAGTGAGTCCGCCCAGGCTAATTCACCCCTCCACTTT. The encoded protein is CAISESAQANSPLHF.

This chain joins TRBV2 and TRBJ2-5; D gene ambiguous. Per germline, CDR1 SNHLY and CDR2 FYNNEI. This CDR3 contains 15 residues. Trimming took off 5 bases at V and 7 bases at J, with 20 bases between the two ends. The CDR3 here is CASSKTAYSPGTQYF. The CDR3 DNA sequence: TGTGCCAGCAGTAAGACTGCGTACTCGCCGGGGACCCAGTACTTC.

The chain combines TRBV6-1 with TRBJ2-5; 7 bases are shared with TRBD2. Germline values: CDR1 MNHNS, CDR2 SASEGT. The CDR3 has 14 residues. Trimming removed 4 bases from V and 1 base from J; junction bases left unmatched: 3. The DNA of the CDR3 is TGTGCCAGCAGTGCTAGCGGTCTCCAAGAGACCCAGTACTTC. Its protein product is CASSASGLQETQYF.